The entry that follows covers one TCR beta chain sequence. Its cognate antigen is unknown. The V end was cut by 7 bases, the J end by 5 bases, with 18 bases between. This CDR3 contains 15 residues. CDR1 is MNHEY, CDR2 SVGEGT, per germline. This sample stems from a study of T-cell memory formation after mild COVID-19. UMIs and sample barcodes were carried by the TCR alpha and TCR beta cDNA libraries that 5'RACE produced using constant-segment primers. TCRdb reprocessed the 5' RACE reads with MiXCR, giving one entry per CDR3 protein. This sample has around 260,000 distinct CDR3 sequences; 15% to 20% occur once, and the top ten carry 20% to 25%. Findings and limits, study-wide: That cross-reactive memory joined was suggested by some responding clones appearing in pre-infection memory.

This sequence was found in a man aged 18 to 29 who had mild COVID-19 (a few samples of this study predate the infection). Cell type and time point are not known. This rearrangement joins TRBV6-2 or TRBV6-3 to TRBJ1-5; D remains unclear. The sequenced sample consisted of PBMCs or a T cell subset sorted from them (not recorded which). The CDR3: CASTFGGSGHQPQHF. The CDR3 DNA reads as TGTGCCAGCACCTTTGGCGGGTCTGGGCATCAGCCCCAGCATTTT.